This T cell receptor (beta chain) was found in a study of blood T cell repertoires in COVID-19. Libraries were prepared by immunoSEQ multiplex PCR; TCRdb keeps only in-frame clonotypes and omits some of them. The profile shows 120,000 to 150,000 clones, 84% of them singletons. CDR3 length: 12 amino acids. The germline V gene encodes CDR1 SNHLY and CDR2 FYNNEI. Trimming cost V 7 bases and J 3 bases, with 9 bases left between them. The chain has TRBV2 and TRBJ1-2; unclear D gene. The clonotype originates from a woman aged 50 to 60 who had been exposed to COVID-19. Sequenced: PBMCs or T cells enriched from blood (not recorded which). CDR3 residues: CASNPQDYGYTF. Here the CDR3 DNA reads TGTGCCAGCAATCCGCAGGACTATGGCTACACCTTC.